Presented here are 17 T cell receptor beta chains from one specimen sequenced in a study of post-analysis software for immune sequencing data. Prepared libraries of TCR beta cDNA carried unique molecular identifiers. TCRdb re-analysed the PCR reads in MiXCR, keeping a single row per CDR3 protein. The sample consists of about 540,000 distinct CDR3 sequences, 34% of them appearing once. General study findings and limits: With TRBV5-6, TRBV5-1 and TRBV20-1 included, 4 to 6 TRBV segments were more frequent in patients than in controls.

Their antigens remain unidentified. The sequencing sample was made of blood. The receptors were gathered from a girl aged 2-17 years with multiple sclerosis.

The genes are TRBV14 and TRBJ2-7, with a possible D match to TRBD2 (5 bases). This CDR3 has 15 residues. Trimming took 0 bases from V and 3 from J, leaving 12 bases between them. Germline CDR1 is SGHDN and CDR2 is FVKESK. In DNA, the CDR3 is TGTGCCAGCAGCCAAGATCACCAACGGGGCTACGAGCAGTACTTC. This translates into CASSQDHQRGYEQYF. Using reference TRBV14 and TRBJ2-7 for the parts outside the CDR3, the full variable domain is EAGVTQFPSHSVIEKGQTVTLRCDPISGHDNLYWYRRVMGKEIKFLLHFVKESKQDESGMPNNRFLAERTGGTYSTLKVQPAELEDSGVYFCASSQDHQRGYEQYFGPGTRLTVT.

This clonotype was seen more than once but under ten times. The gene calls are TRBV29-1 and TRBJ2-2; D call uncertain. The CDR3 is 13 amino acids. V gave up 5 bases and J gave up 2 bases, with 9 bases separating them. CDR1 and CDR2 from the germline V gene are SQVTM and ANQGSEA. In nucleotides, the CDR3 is TGCAGCGTTTTGTCCACCAACACCGGGGAGCTGTTTTTT. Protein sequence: CSVLSTNTGELFF.

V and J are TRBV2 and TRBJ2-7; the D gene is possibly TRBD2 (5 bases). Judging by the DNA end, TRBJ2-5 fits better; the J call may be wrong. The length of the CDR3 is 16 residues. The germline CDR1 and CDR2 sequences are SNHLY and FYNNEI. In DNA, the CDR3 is TGTGCCAGCAGTGAACCTCCACCCGGGGATGCGGAGACCCAGTACTTC. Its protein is CASSEPPPGDAETQYF.

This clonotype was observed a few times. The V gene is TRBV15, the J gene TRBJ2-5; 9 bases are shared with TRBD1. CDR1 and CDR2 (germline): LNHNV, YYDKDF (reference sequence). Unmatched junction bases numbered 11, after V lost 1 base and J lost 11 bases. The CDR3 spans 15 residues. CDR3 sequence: CATSRAGTGRNEQYF. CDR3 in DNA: TGTGCCACCAGCAGAGCTGGGACAGGGCGGAATGAGCAGTACTTC.

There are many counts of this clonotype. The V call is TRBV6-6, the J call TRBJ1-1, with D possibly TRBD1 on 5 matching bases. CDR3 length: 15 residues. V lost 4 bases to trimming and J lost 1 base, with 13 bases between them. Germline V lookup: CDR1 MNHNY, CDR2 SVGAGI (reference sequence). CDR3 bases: TGTGCCAGCAGTTCCACCGGGGCCGGGAACACTGAAGCTTTCTTT. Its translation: CASSSTGAGNTEAFF.

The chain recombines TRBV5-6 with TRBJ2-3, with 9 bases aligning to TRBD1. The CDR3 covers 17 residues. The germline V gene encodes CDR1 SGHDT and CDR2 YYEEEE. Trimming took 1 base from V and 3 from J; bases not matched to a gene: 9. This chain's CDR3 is CASSLWTGALGTDTQYF. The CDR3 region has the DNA TGTGCCAGCAGCTTGTGGACAGGGGCCTTGGGGACAGATACGCAGTATTTT.

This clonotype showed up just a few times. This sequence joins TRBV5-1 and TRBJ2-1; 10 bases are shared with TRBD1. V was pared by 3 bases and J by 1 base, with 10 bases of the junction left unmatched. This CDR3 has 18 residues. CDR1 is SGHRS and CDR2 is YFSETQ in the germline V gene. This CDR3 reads CASSWSPGQGFSYNEQFF. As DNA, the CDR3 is TGCGCCAGCAGCTGGAGCCCGGGACAGGGGTTTTCCTACAATGAGCAGTTCTTC.

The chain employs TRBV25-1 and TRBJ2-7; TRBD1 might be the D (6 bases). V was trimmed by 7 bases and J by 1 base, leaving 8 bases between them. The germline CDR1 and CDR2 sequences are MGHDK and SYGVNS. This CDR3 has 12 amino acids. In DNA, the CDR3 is TGTGCCAGCAAGGACAGATCCTACGAGCAGTACTTC. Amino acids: CASKDRSYEQYF.

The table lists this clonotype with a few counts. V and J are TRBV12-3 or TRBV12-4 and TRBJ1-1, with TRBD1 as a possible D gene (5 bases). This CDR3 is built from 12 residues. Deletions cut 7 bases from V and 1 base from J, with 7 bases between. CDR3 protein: CASNQGNTEAFF. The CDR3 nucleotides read TGTGCCAGCAATCAGGGGAACACTGAAGCTTTCTTT.

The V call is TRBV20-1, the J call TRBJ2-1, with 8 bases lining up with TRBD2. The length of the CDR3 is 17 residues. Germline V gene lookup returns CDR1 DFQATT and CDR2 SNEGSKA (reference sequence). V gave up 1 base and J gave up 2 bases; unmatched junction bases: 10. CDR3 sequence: CSARGREGQRPYNEQFF. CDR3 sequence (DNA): TGCAGTGCTAGAGGACGGGAGGGCCAGAGGCCCTACAATGAGCAGTTCTTC.

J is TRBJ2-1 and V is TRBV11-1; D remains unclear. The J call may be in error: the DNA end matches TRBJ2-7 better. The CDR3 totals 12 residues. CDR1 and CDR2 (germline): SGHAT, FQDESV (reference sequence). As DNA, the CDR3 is TGTGCCAGCAGCTTAATGGTCAATGAGCAGTACTTC. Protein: CASSLMVNEQYF.

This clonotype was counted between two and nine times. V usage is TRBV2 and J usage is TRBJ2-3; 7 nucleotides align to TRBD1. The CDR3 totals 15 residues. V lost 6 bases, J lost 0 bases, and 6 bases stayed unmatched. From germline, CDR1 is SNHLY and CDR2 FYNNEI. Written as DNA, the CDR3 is TGTGCCAGCAGCCACAAGGGACAGAGCACAGATACGCAGTATTTT. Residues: CASSHKGQSTDTQYF.

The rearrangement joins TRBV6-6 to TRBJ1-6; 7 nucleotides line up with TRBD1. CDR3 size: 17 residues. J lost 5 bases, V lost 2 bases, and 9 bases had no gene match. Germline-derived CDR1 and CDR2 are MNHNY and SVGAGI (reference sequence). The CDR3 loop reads CASSYRGSGGNNSPLHF. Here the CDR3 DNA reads TGTGCCAGCAGTTACCGCGGCTCAGGGGGAAATAATTCACCCCTCCACTTT.

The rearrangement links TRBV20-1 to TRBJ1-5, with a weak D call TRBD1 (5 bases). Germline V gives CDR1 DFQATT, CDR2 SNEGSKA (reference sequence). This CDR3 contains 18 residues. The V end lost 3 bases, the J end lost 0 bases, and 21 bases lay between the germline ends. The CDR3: CSASANWGGDISNQPQHF. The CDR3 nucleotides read TGCAGTGCTAGTGCAAATTGGGGGGGGGATATTAGCAATCAGCCCCAGCATTTT.

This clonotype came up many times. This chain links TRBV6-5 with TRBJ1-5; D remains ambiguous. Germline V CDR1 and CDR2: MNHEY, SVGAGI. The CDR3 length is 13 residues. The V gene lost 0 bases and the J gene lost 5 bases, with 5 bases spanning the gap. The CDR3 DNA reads TGTGCCAGCAGTTACTCCCGGGATCAGCCCCAGCATTTT. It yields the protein CASSYSRDQPQHF.

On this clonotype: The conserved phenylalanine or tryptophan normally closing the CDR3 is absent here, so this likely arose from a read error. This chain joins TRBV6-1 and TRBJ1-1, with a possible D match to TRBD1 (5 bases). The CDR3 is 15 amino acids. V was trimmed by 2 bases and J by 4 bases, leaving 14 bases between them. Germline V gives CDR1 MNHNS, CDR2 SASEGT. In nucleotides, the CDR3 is TGTGCCAGCAGTGAACAGGTGGGGCAATTCACTGAAGCTTTCTCT. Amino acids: CASSEQVGQFTEAFS.

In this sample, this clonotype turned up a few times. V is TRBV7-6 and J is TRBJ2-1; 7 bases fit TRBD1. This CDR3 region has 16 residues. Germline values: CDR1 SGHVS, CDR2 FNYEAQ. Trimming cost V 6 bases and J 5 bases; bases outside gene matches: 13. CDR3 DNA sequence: TGTGCCAGCAGTTCATACCCGGGACAGAGTGACAATGAGCAGTTCTTC. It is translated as CASSSYPGQSDNEQFF.